The following is a TCR beta chain sequence with its context. Authors' analysis steps: Amplifying reference gene primers gave estimates of nucleated cell counts. Some clones are missing from TCRdb's copy, which holds only in-frame ones; the method was immunoSEQ multiplex PCR. The V and J calls and clone size are taken from that table; D and trimming were inferred from the DNA. The data contain under 95,000 clones, more than 75% of them singletons. The sample comes from a study of blood T cell repertoires in COVID-19. The germline V gene has CDR1 ENHRY and CDR2 SYGVKD. The J segment lost 6 bases and the V segment lost 6 bases, leaving 10 bases of the junction unmatched. This CDR3 has 15 residues.

The receptor's source is a woman over 75 with acute or convalescent COVID-19. The V call is TRBV10-3, the J call TRBJ2-7, with 11 bases fitting TRBD2. Sequenced sample: peripheral blood. This CDR3 is CAIRETSGSAGEQYF. The CDR3 nucleotides read TGTGCCATCAGGGAAACTAGCGGGAGCGCAGGCGAGCAGTACTTC.